This T cell receptor (beta chain) was profiled in a study of identical twins. Broader study findings: Memory repertoires showed no such pattern, whereas abundant cord blood beta clonotypes carried fewer insertions.

MiXCR, applied by TCRdb to the 5' RACE reads, yields one record per CDR3 protein. This sample has some 790,000 distinct CDR3 sequences, with roughly 20% found just once. This clonotype was observed a handful of times. Its antigen is still unknown. This sample also belongs to another study, concerning T cells expressing NK-cell markers. That work adds: HCMV seropositivity characterized most of the eight sequenced donors, and seronegativity one.

This TCR was sampled from a woman under 30 in good health. The sequenced material came from PBMCs.

The CDR3, as DNA: TGTGCCAGCAGCAGGAAAGCGGGAGTGAACAATGAGCAGTTCTTC. Its protein product is CASSRKAGVNNEQFF. The V gene is TRBV12-3 or TRBV12-4, the J gene TRBJ2-1; 8 bases agree with TRBD2. V was pared by 6 bases and J by 5 bases, with 9 bases of the junction left unmatched. The length of the CDR3 is 15 residues.